This T cell receptor (beta chain) was retrieved from a study of PD-1 blockade in classical Hodgkin lymphoma. Each of the patients experienced relapse following autologous stem cell transplantation, and their brentuximab vedotin exposure differed. This clone was seen a handful of times. The target antigen is unknown. Clones were read by immunoSEQ multiplex PCR, and TCRdb kept only the in-frame ones, dropping some. Of just over 60,000 clones in the sample, around 88% are singletons; the top ten hold approximately 12%. Germline values: CDR1 SGHAT, CDR2 FQNNGV. There are 13 residues in the CDR3. V was cut by 7 bases and J by 1 base, with 10 bases left in between. Study-level points and caveats: The study found complete responders had baseline diversity similar to newly diagnosed patients.

The input for sequencing was peripheral blood mononuclear cells (PBMCs), taken at baseline. The sequence was collected from a human donor with classical Hodgkin lymphoma. The rearrangement uses TRBV11-2 and TRBJ1-1; perhaps TRBD1 as D (6 bases). CDR3 loop: CASMRTANTEAFF. CDR3 in DNA: TGTGCCAGCATGCGGACAGCGAACACTGAAGCTTTCTTT.